These 29 T cell receptor beta chains came from one sample sequenced in a study of T-cell reconstitution after alpha-beta-depleted transplantation in children. Unique molecular identifiers were incorporated during preparation of the TCRbeta library. TCRdb redid the calling of the PCR reads with MiXCR, one entry per CDR3 protein. The data contain hundreds of thousands of distinct CDR3 sequences, 13% of them singletons. The sample here was PBMCs, taken before TCRalphabeta/CD19-depleted stem cell transplant. The receptors were sampled from a girl aged 2 to 9 with congenital amegakaryocytic thrombocytopenia, due to receive a stem cell transplant.

A few counts support this clonotype. The chain is built from TRBV5-1 and TRBJ2-7, with 8 bases aligning to TRBD1. This CDR3 contains 13 residues. Germline V gives CDR1 SGHRS, CDR2 YFSETQ. V was pared by 3 bases and J by 4 bases, with 3 bases of the junction left unmatched. The CDR3 DNA is TGCGCCAGCAGCTGGACAGGGATGTACGAGCAGTACTTC. Its translation: CASSWTGMYEQYF. Full variable domain (missing parts from reference TRBV5-1 and TRBJ2-7): KAGVTQTPRYLIKTRGQQVTLSCSPISGHRSVSWYQQTPGQGLQFLFEYFSETQRNKGNFPGRFSGRQFSNSRSEMNVSTLELGDSALYLCASSWTGMYEQYFGPGTRLTVT.

This clonotype has a count of ten or more. The chain couples TRBV5-1 to TRBJ2-5; 10 nucleotides line up with TRBD1. From germline, CDR1 is SGHRS and CDR2 YFSETQ. V dropped 8 bases and J dropped 0; count of bases not matched to a gene: 4. The CDR3 extends over 14 amino acids. CDR3 region: CASSTGGNQETQYF. In nucleotides, the CDR3 is TGCGCCAGTTCGACAGGGGGCAACCAAGAGACCCAGTACTTC. The full variable domain, with the rest looked up from reference TRBV5-1 and TRBJ2-5, is KAGVTQTPRYLIKTRGQQVTLSCSPISGHRSVSWYQQTPGQGLQFLFEYFSETQRNKGNFPGRFSGRQFSNSRSEMNVSTLELGDSALYLCASSTGGNQETQYFGPGTRLLVL.

This clonotype was counted a single time. This chain joins TRBV7-2 and TRBJ2-7; D may match TRBD1 or TRBD2 (5 bases each). CDR1 is SGHTA, CDR2 FQGNSA, per germline. The V end was cut by 3 bases, the J end by 8 bases, with 17 bases between. CDR3 length: 14 amino acids. The chain's CDR3 is CASSFAGTTTQQYF. CDR3 nucleotide sequence: TGTGCCAGCAGCTTCGCCGGGACCACTACGCAGCAGTACTTC.

This clonotype was observed many times. The chain carries TRBV20-1 and TRBJ2-4, with D perhaps matching TRBD2 (5 bases). Germline CDR1 DFQATT, CDR2 SNEGSKA (reference sequence). With 1 base removed from V and 8 bases from J, the gap between germline ends came to 18 bases. This CDR3 is built from 15 residues. Here the CDR3 reads CSARVYGVEEDIQYF. The CDR3 nucleotides are TGCAGTGCTAGAGTTTATGGGGTTGAGGAGGACATTCAGTACTTC.

This clonotype was seen many times. V and J are TRBV25-1 and TRBJ1-2; no clear D gene. Trimming left V 3 bases short and J 4 bases short, with 9 bases between. The CDR3 is 13 residues long. CDR1 MGHDK and CDR2 SYGVNS come from the germline V gene. The CDR3 DNA is TGTGCCAGCAGTGACCCATTCTTCTATGGCTACACCTTC. Amino acid sequence: CASSDPFFYGYTF.

This clonotype was found many times. The rearrangement links TRBV29-1 to TRBJ2-3; D call uncertain. The V end lost 3 bases, the J end lost 4 bases, and 5 bases lay between the germline ends. CDR3 length: 11 amino acids. Germline values: CDR1 SQVTM, CDR2 ANQGSEA. The CDR3 sequence: CSVDGADTQYF. CDR3 bases: TGCAGCGTTGATGGGGCAGATACGCAGTATTTT.

This clonotype was seen at least ten times. This sequence joins TRBV7-3 and TRBJ2-1; 13 nucleotides match TRBD2. V lost 6 bases to trimming and J lost 6 bases; unmatched junction nucleotides: 14. Germline values: CDR1 SGHTA, CDR2 FQGTGA. The CDR3 loop spans 18 amino acids. CDR3 coding DNA: TGTGCCAGCAGACGGACTAGCGGGAGACCTGGGACGGCCAATGAGCAGTTCTTC. This encodes CASRRTSGRPGTANEQFF.

The chain employs TRBV10-2 and TRBJ2-2; possibly TRBD1 for D (7 bases). Germline values: CDR1 WSHSY, CDR2 SAAADI. Trimming took off 6 bases at V and 16 bases at J, with 21 bases between the two ends. The length of the CDR3 is 13 residues. CDR3 region: CASSPTARGDPFF. Written as DNA, the CDR3 is TGCGCCAGCAGCCCTACGGCCAGGGGGGATCCGTTTTTT.

This clonotype was counted ten times or more. The chain couples TRBV5-1 to TRBJ2-1, with 14 bases matching TRBD2. Trimming cost V 2 bases and J 9 bases; bases outside gene matches: 10. The germline gives CDR1 SGHRS, CDR2 YFSETQ. The CDR3 is made up of 17 amino acids. The DNA for the CDR3 is TGCGCCAGCAGCTTAAGACCGGGACTAGCGGGAGTTCGTGAGCAGTTCTTC. Translating gives CASSLRPGLAGVREQFF.

This clonotype was detected a few times. The rearrangement uses TRBV20-1 and TRBJ2-1, with TRBD2 matching 7 bases. Losses at the gene ends were 1 base for V and 2 bases for J; bases not matched to a gene: 2. Germline lookup yields CDR1 DFQATT and CDR2 SNEGSKA (reference sequence). The CDR3 is 14 residues long. The CDR3 DNA is TGCAGTGCTAGAGGCGGGAGTCCCTACAATGAGCAGTTCTTC. Its protein is CSARGGSPYNEQFF.

The rearrangement joins TRBV7-9 to TRBJ2-2; D tentatively reads TRBD1 or TRBD2 (5 bases each). Trimming pared 4 bases from V and 16 bases from J, leaving 19 bases between. The CDR3 runs 13 residues. Germline-derived CDR1 and CDR2 are SEHNR and FQNEAQ (reference sequence). CDR3 in amino acids: CASSSNGRGRRFF. CDR3 nucleotides: TGTGCCAGCAGCTCGAATGGACGGGGACGGCGGTTTTTT. Complete variable domain (other parts from reference TRBV7-9 and TRBJ2-2): DTGVSQNPRHKITKRGQNVTFRCDPISEHNRLYWYRQTLGQGPEFLTYFQNEAQLEKSRLLSDRFSAERPKGSFSTLEIQRTEQGDSAMYLCASSSNGRGRRFFGEGSRLTVL.

In this sample, this clonotype turned up many times. This chain joins TRBV28 and TRBJ1-1; D gene ambiguous. Deletions cut 6 bases from V and 6 bases from J, with 8 bases between. Germline V gene sequence: CDR1 MDHEN, CDR2 SYDVKM. This CDR3 comprises 11 residues. CDR3 protein: CASRPRAEAFF. CDR3 coding DNA: TGTGCCAGCAGGCCGAGGGCTGAAGCTTTCTTT.

The chain has TRBV29-1 and TRBJ2-3; D is ambiguous. The CDR3 runs to 12 residues. V dropped 7 bases and J dropped 2 bases, with 10 bases sitting between them. Germline assignment: CDR1 SQVTM and CDR2 ANQGSEA. The CDR3 DNA follows: TGCAGCGCCACTAAGAACACAGATACGCAGTATTTT. As protein: CSATKNTDTQYF.

CDR3 amino acids: CASSLGQGVLAGENEQYF. The DNA for the CDR3 is TGCGCCAGCAGCTTGGGACAGGGCGTTCTAGCGGGAGAAAACGAGCAGTACTTC. The rearrangement uses TRBV5-1 and TRBJ2-7; 10 nucleotides align to TRBD2. V gave up 0 bases and J gave up 5 bases; unmatched junction bases: 14. Germline loops: CDR1 SGHRS, CDR2 YFSETQ. The CDR3 loop spans 18 amino acids.

This clonotype was found many times. This chain's CDR3 is CASSLAGGFGAGELFF. The CDR3 nucleotides are TGCGCCAGCAGCTTGGCGGGAGGCTTTGGAGCCGGGGAGCTGTTTTTT. V is TRBV5-1 and J is TRBJ2-2; 7 bases are a match to TRBD2. Germline V lookup: CDR1 SGHRS, CDR2 YFSETQ. The V gene end was trimmed by 0 bases and the J gene end by 6 bases; junction bases not matched to a gene: 8. The CDR3 sequence is 16 residues long.

The chain joins TRBV5-1 to TRBJ2-3; maybe TRBD2 (5 bases). The V end was cut by 1 base, the J end by 5 bases, with 14 bases between. This CDR3 has 15 residues. Germline CDR1 and CDR2: SGHRS and YFSETQ. The CDR3 sequence is CASSLMWEPGDTQYF. The CDR3 coding sequence is TGCGCCAGCAGCTTGATGTGGGAGCCGGGAGATACGCAGTATTTT. The full variable domain, with the rest looked up from reference TRBV5-1 and TRBJ2-3, is KAGVTQTPRYLIKTRGQQVTLSCSPISGHRSVSWYQQTPGQGLQFLFEYFSETQRNKGNFPGRFSGRQFSNSRSEMNVSTLELGDSALYLCASSLMWEPGDTQYFGPGTRLTVL.

The rearrangement links TRBV7-9 to TRBJ2-6, with D unclear. The CDR3 runs to 15 residues. Germline values: CDR1 SEHNR, CDR2 FQNEAQ (reference sequence). The V end lost 6 bases, the J end lost 1 base, and 10 bases lay between the germline ends. The CDR3 DNA sequence: TGTGCCAGCAGACGTTCCAAATCTGGGGCCAACGTCCTGACTTTC. It specifies CASRRSKSGANVLTF.

This clonotype occurred a few times. The rearrangement uses TRBV7-6 and TRBJ2-3; D is ambiguous. The V and J ends lost 0 bases and 0 bases respectively, with 7 bases between them. The germline V gene encodes CDR1 SGHVS and CDR2 FNYEAQ. The CDR3 sequence is 15 residues long. The CDR3 region is CASSLAPASTDTQYF. In nucleotides, the CDR3 is TGTGCCAGCAGCTTAGCCCCAGCTAGCACAGATACGCAGTATTTT.

This clonotype appeared many times. The chain employs TRBV12-3 or TRBV12-4 and TRBJ2-3; the D gene is possibly TRBD1 (6 bases). Trimming removed 8 bases at V and 5 bases at J, with 17 bases between. The CDR3 runs to 14 residues. The CDR3 region has the DNA TGTGCCAGCCAGTGGGGGCGGACGAGAGATACGCAGTATTTT. This codes for CASQWGRTRDTQYF.

The chain carries TRBV3-1 and TRBJ1-5; possible D gene TRBD1, 6 bases. Looked up from germline, CDR1 is LGHDT and CDR2 is YNNKEL (reference sequence). The CDR3 consists of 14 residues. The V and J ends lost 1 base and 6 bases respectively, with 10 bases between them. CDR3 coding DNA: TGTGCCAGCAGCCAAGTCGCCAGGGGTCAGCCCCAGCATTTT. Translating it yields CASSQVARGQPQHF. The full variable domain, with the rest looked up from reference TRBV3-1 and TRBJ1-5, is DTAVSQTPKYLVTQMGNDKSIKCEQNLGHDTMYWYKQDSKKFLKIMFSYNNKELIINETVPNRFSPKSPDKAHLNLHINSLELGDSAVYFCASSQVARGQPQHFGDGTRLSIL.

This chain uses TRBV4-2 with TRBJ2-4; D is perhaps TRBD2 (5 bases). The V end was cut by 0 bases, the J end by 0 bases, with 9 bases between. The CDR3 loop spans 16 amino acids. From germline, CDR1 is LGHNA and CDR2 YNFKEQ. CDR3 sequence reads: CASSQEERLAKNIQYF. The CDR3, as DNA: TGTGCCAGCAGCCAAGAGGAGCGGCTAGCCAAAAACATTCAGTACTTC.

About this clonotype itself: A much larger clonotype is one base distant, so this may be a read error. The genes are TRBV20-1 and TRBJ2-1; D is possibly TRBD2 (7 bases). Germline values: CDR1 DFQATT, CDR2 SNEGSKA (reference sequence). The CDR3 spans 16 residues. CDR3 nucleotide sequence: TGCAGTGCTACAACTCTAGGGGGGGGGAGTTACAATGAGCAGCTCTTC. Translation gives CSATTLGGGSYNEQLF.

In its sample, this clonotype was seen a few times. The chain joins TRBV11-2 to TRBJ2-3; 7 bases align to TRBD1. J lost 3 bases, V lost 0 bases, and 9 bases had no gene match. Germline V CDR1 and CDR2: SGHAT, FQNNGV. This CDR3 is 17 amino acids long. CDR3 DNA sequence: TGTGCCAGCAGCTTAGAGGCCCACGGCAGGGGGACAGATACGCAGTATTTT. Protein: CASSLEAHGRGTDTQYF. The entire variable domain, with the rest obtained from reference TRBV11-2 and TRBJ2-3, is as follows: EAGVAQSPRYKIIEKRQSVAFWCNPISGHATLYWYQQILGQGPKLLIQFQNNGVVDDSQLPKDRFSAERLKGVDSTLKIQPAKLEDSAVYLCASSLEAHGRGTDTQYFGPGTRLTVL.

Here the CDR3 DNA reads TGCAGTTCTGAAGCTGGCGATACGCAGTATTTT. Its translation: CSSEAGDTQYF. This rearrangement joins TRBV20-1 to TRBJ2-3; no clear D gene. V lost 8 bases, J lost 6 bases, and 12 bases lay in between. The CDR3 has 11 residues. Per the germline V gene, CDR1 is DFQATT and CDR2 is SNEGSKA (reference sequence).

The table lists this clonotype with many counts. The chain has TRBV30 and TRBJ1-2; D might be TRBD1 (5 bases). Germline V CDR1 and CDR2: GTSNPN, SVGIG (reference sequence). V shed 4 bases and J shed 3 bases, with 12 bases lying between them. The CDR3 covers 13 residues. The CDR3 DNA sequence: TGTGCCTGGAATCTTCAGGGAGACTATGGCTACACCTTC. This gives the protein CAWNLQGDYGYTF.

This rearrangement joins TRBV20-1 to TRBJ1-5, with a tentative D call TRBD1 (6 bases). Trimming stripped 1 base from V and 0 bases from J, with 16 bases between. The CDR3 is made up of 17 amino acids. Germline CDR1 is DFQATT and CDR2 is SNEGSKA (reference sequence). DNA of the CDR3: TGCAGTGCTAGAGCCGAAGGGGGGGCTTTTAGCAATCAGCCCCAGCATTTT. This translates into CSARAEGGAFSNQPQHF.

This clonotype occurred many times. The J gene is TRBJ1-1, the V gene TRBV20-1; D perhaps matches TRBD1 (5 bases). The V gene lost 0 bases and the J gene lost 7 bases, with 15 bases spanning the gap. The germline CDR1 and CDR2 sequences are DFQATT and SNEGSKA (reference sequence). CDR3 length: 14 residues. CDR3 residues: CSARDTGVGNEAFF. DNA for the CDR3: TGCAGTGCTAGAGATACGGGGGTAGGCAATGAAGCTTTCTTT.

The sample holds many counts of this clonotype. The chain joins TRBV7-2 to TRBJ2-1; D gene ambiguous. The germline CDR1 and CDR2 sequences are SGHTA and FQGNSA. V lost 2 bases, J lost 4 bases, and 15 bases lay in between. The CDR3 spans 16 residues. The CDR3: CASSLNPRPSYNEQFF. In DNA, the CDR3 is TGTGCCAGCAGCTTAAATCCGCGCCCATCTTACAATGAGCAGTTCTTC. The whole variable domain, filled in from reference TRBV7-2 and TRBJ2-1, reads GAGVSQSPSNKVTEKGKDVELRCDPISGHTALYWYRQSLGQGLEFLIYFQGNSAPDKSGLPSDRFSAERTGGSVSTLTIQRTQQEDSAVYLCASSLNPRPSYNEQFFGPGTRLTVL.

The chain joins TRBV6-1 to TRBJ2-1; perhaps TRBD2 as D (6 bases). Germline-derived CDR1 and CDR2 are MNHNS and SASEGT. Trimming took off 7 bases at V and 7 bases at J, with 17 bases between the two ends. This CDR3 has 14 amino acids. CDR3 in amino acids: CASTSPGVGNEQFF. The CDR3 DNA follows: TGTGCCAGCACCTCACCGGGGGTGGGGAATGAGCAGTTCTTC.